This T cell receptor beta chain was sequenced for a study of blood T cell repertoires in COVID-19. On the study more broadly: Sites in the United States, Italy and Spain provided acute and convalescent COVID-19 samples. T cells, B-cell-depleted T cells, or PBMCs supplied cDNA or gDNA.

Original processing notes: By means of reference gene primer amplification, nucleated cell counts were estimated. Profiling relied on immunoSEQ multiplex PCR, and the TCRdb table lists in-frame clones only, not all of them. V and J calls and clone size are those listed in that table; D and trimming were worked out from the DNA. The profile shows around 46,000 clones, roughly nine tenths of them singletons. The CDR3 is made up of 16 amino acids. Germline values: CDR1 SGHTA, CDR2 FQGTGA. Unmatched junction bases numbered 9, after V lost 2 bases and J lost 6 bases. The receptor was isolated from a man aged 40-49 years with active COVID-19. This rearrangement joins TRBV7-3 to TRBJ2-1, with 8 bases aligning to TRBD2. The sequencing sample was made of peripheral blood. The CDR3 spells CASSLFSGGPSNEQFF. CDR3 DNA: TGTGCCAGCAGCTTATTTTCGGGAGGGCCCTCCAATGAGCAGTTCTTC.